The sample holds a few counts of the clone carrying this T cell receptor beta chain. Under the authors' procedure: Researchers report that nucleated cell counts were estimated from reference gene primer amplification. Using immunoSEQ multiplex PCR, the repertoire was profiled, and TCRdb retains in-frame clones only, with some absent. D and trimming were read from the DNA, whereas the V and J calls and clone size are those reported in that table. The data contain under 150,000 clones, 60% to 80% of them singletons. This entry belongs to a study of blood T cell repertoires in COVID-19. Across 24 US areas, participants ranged in age from about 18 to 100 years. Which cohort a participant joined came from the clinical history participants gave. Recovered participants had two consecutive negative NP/OP PCR tests, healthcare professional clearance, or symptom resolution. This sequence originates from a woman between 45 and 65 years old who had recovered from COVID-19. The specimen sequenced was PBMCs or T cells enriched from blood (not recorded which).

The CDR3 sequence is CSVDRTGGYGYTF. The CDR3, as DNA: TGCAGCGTTGATCGGACAGGGGGCTATGGCTACACCTTC. The J gene is TRBJ1-2, the V gene TRBV29-1, with 10 bases matching TRBD1. The CDR3 totals 13 residues. Germline loops: CDR1 SQVTM, CDR2 ANQGSEA. J lost 4 bases, V lost 3 bases, and 2 bases had no gene match.